The rows below give T cell receptor beta chains drawn from one sample of a study of blood T cell repertoires in COVID-19. TCRdb's copy holds only in-frame clones and misses some; the assay was immunoSEQ multiplex PCR. The profile shows about 70,000 clones, approximately 90% of them singletons. The sample consisted of peripheral blood. The receptors originated from a human donor in a cohort sampled during active COVID-19. Each CDR3 is given without its conserved first and last residue.

V gene: TRBV7-9; CDR3 protein: ASSSQGENFGSYNEQF
V gene: TRBV30; CDR3 protein: AWSLGGGKNIQY
V gene: TRBV7-2; CDR3 protein: ASSLSRGPLGGAYEQY
V gene: TRBV11-2; CDR3 protein: ASSPSPDEQY
V gene: TRBV10-3; CDR3 protein: ASQGAQTYNEQF
V gene: TRBV28; CDR3 protein: ASSLLQSDKNIQY
V gene: TRBV7-2; CDR3 protein: ASSLMRGSYNEQF
V gene: TRBV7-2; CDR3 protein: ASSLALNTGELF
V gene: TRBV19; CDR3 protein: ASTGTSGNNEQF
V gene: TRBV19; CDR3 protein: ASSWTGGPDTQY
V gene: TRBV28; CDR3 protein: ASSVSSGLYEQY
V gene: TRBV27; CDR3 protein: ASSRGLAGDNEQF
V gene: TRBV7-2; CDR3 protein: ASSSWDYSGNTIY
V gene: TRBV11-3; CDR3 protein: ASSFTGVNDAF
V gene: TRBV6-5; CDR3 protein: AGLGQQNTGELF
V gene: TRBV5-1; CDR3 protein: ASSLGQWENSPLH
V gene: TRBV7-9; CDR3 protein: ASSLGGVSNTGELF
V gene: TRBV29-1; CDR3 protein: SVEGSRGRHEQY
V gene: TRBV5-1; CDR3 protein: ASSSTSGRAEKY
V gene: TRBV11-3; CDR3 protein: ASSPGQGWDYGYT
V gene: TRBV3-1/TRBV3-2; CDR3 protein: ASSQVFAGGGNTIY
V gene: TRBV5-4; CDR3 protein: ASSWRTGDNEQF
V gene: TRBV19; CDR3 protein: ASSIAGGNTEAF
V gene: TRBV3-1/TRBV3-2; CDR3 protein: ASSQEDRGQEAF
V gene: TRBV30; CDR3 protein: AWNRALETSPLTGELF
V gene: TRBV28; CDR3 protein: ASSEGQGIGNTIY
V gene: TRBV5-6; CDR3 protein: ASSLAWGAYEQY
V gene: TRBV29-1; CDR3 protein: SVTPQGDYGYT
V gene: TRBV27; CDR3 protein: ASSLNPGGYEQY
V gene: TRBV7-9; CDR3 protein: ASSPTGGAYNEQF
V gene: TRBV27; CDR3 protein: ASSATEGHQPQH
V gene: TRBV6-6; CDR3 protein: ASSYSSGGGNEQF
V gene: TRBV11-3; CDR3 protein: ASSLGLADGEQF
V gene: TRBV21-1; CDR3 protein: ASSFHRGLSNQPQH
V gene: TRBV5-6; CDR3 protein: ASSLTGGISGANVLT
V gene: TRBV7-9; CDR3 protein: ASSSTRVTQNYGYT
V gene: TRBV5-1; CDR3 protein: ASSLEGTSGYNEQF
V gene: TRBV29-1; CDR3 protein: SVAIFDRDTEAF
V gene: TRBV5-4; CDR3 protein: ASSYGSADTQY
V gene: TRBV27; CDR3 protein: ASRTSSDTQY
V gene: TRBV15; CDR3 protein: ATSRDRGQETQY
V gene: TRBV7-3; CDR3 protein: ASSPDRALGGYT